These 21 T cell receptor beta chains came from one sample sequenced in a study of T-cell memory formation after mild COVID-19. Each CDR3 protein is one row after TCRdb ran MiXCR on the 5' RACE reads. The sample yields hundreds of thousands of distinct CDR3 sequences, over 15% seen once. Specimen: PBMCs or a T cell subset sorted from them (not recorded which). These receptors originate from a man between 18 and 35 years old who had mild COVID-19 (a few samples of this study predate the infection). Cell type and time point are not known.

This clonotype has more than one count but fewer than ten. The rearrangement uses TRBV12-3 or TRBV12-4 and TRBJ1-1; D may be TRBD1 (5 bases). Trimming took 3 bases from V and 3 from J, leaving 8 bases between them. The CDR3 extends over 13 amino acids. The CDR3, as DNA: TGTGCCAGCAGTTTCGGCAGGGACACTGAAGCTTTCTTT. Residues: CASSFGRDTEAFF.

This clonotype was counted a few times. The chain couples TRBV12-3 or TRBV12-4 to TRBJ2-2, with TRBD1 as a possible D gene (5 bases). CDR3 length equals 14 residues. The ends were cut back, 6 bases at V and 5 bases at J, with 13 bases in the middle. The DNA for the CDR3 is TGTGCCAGCAGCCAAGGGGTCTGGACCGGGGAGCTGTTTTTT. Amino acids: CASSQGVWTGELFF.

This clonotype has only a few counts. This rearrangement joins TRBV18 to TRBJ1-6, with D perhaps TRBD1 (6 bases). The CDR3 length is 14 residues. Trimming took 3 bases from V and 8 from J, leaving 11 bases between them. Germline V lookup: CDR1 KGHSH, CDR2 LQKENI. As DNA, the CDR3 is TGTGCCAGCTCACCGGGGGCCGCCCATTCACCCCTCCACTTT. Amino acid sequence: CASSPGAAHSPLHF.

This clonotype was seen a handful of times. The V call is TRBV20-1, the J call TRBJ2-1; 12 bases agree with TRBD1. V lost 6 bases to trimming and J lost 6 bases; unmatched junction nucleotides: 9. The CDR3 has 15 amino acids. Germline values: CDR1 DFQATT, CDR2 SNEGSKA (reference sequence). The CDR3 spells CSASDRDRGRNEQFF. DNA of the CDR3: TGCAGTGCCAGTGACCGGGACAGGGGGCGCAATGAGCAGTTCTTC.

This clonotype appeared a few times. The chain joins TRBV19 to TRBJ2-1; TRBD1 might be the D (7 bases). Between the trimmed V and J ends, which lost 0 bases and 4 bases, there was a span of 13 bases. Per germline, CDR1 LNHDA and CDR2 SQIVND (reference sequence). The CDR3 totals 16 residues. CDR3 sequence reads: CASSIDRGTVYNEQFF. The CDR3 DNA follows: TGTGCCAGTAGTATAGATCGGGGGACAGTGTACAATGAGCAGTTCTTC. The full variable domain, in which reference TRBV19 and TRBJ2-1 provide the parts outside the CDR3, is DGGITQSPKYLFRKEGQNVTLSCEQNLNHDAMYWYRQDPGQGLRLIYYSQIVNDFQKGDIAEGYSVSREKKESFPLTVTSAQKNPTAFYLCASSIDRGTVYNEQFFGPGTRLTVL.

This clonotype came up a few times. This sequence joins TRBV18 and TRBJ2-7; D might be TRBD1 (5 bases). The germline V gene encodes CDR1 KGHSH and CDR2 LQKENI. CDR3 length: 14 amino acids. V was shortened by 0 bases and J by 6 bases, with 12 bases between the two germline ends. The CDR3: CASSPPSGWSEQYV. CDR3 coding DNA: TGTGCCAGCTCACCACCGTCAGGGTGGAGCGAGCAGTACGTC.

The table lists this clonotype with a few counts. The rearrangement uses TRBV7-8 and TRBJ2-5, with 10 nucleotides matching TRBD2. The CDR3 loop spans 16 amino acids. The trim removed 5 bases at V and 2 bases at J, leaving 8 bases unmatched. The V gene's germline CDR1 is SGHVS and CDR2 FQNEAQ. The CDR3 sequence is CASSRAGGTVQETQYF. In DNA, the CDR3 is TGTGCCAGCAGCCGAGCGGGGGGGACTGTTCAAGAGACCCAGTACTTC.

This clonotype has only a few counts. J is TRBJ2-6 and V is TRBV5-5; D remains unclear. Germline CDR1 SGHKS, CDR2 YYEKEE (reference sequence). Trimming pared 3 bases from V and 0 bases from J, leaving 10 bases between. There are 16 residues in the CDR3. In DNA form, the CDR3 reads TGTGCCAGCAGCTCTCACAGCGTCTCTGGGGCCAACGTCCTGACTTTC. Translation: CASSSHSVSGANVLTF.

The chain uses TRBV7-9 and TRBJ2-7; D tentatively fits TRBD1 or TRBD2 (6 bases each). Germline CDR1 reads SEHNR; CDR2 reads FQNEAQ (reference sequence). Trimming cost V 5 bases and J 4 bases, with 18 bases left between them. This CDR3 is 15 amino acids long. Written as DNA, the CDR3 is TGTGCCAGCAGCCTCGTCGGGGGCAAGTGGTACGAGCAGTACTTC. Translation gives CASSLVGGKWYEQYF.

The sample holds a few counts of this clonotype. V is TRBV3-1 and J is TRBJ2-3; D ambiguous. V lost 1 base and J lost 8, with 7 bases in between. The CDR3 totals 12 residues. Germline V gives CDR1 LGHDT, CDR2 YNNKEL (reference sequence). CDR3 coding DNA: TGTGCCAGCAGCCAAGGCCCGAGTACGCAGTATTTT. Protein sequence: CASSQGPSTQYF.

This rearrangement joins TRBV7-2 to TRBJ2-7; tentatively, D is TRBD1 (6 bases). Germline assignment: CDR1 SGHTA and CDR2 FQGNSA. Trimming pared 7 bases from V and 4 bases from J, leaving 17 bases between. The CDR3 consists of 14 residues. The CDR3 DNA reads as TGTGCCAGCACCCAGGGGAGCGCAACTTACGAGCAGTACTTC. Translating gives CASTQGSATYEQYF.

CDR3 sequence (DNA): TGTGCCACCAGTGCAGCAGGTATCGCTGAAGCTTTCTTT. Protein: CATSAAGIAEAFF. The chain uses TRBV24-1 and TRBJ1-1; D is ambiguous. This CDR3 spans 13 amino acids. Germline V gene data show CDR1 as KGHDR and CDR2 as SFDVKD. Trimming left V 5 bases short and J 6 bases short, with 12 bases between.

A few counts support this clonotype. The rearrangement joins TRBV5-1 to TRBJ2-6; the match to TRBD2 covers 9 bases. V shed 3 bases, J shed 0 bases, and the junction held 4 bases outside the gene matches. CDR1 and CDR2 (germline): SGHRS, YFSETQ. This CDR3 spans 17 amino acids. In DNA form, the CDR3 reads TGCGCCAGCAGCTACTTAGCGGGAGACTCTGGGGCCAACGTCCTGACTTTC. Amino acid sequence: CASSYLAGDSGANVLTF.

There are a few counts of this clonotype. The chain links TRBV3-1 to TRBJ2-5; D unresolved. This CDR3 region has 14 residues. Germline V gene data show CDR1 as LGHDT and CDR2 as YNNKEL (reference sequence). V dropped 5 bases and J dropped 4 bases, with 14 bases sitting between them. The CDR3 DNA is TGTGCCAGCAGCTTTACCGGAGTTCGAGAGACCCAGTACTTC. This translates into CASSFTGVRETQYF.

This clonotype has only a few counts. The CDR3 loop reads CSANPGGPTVEQFF. CDR3 nucleotides: TGCAGTGCAAATCCAGGGGGACCTACAGTTGAGCAGTTCTTC. The chain employs TRBV20-1 and TRBJ2-1; 7 bases map to TRBD1. The CDR3 runs 14 residues. The trim removed 6 bases at V and 9 bases at J, leaving 14 bases unmatched. Germline V gene sequence: CDR1 DFQATT, CDR2 SNEGSKA (reference sequence).

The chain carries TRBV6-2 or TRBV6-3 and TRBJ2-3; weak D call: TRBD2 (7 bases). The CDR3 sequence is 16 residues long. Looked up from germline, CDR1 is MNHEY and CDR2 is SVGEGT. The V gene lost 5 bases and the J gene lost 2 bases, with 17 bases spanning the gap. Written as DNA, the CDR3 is TGTGCCAGCAGTCCCCCTTGGGGGGGCCACACAGATACGCAGTATTTT. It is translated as CASSPPWGGHTDTQYF.

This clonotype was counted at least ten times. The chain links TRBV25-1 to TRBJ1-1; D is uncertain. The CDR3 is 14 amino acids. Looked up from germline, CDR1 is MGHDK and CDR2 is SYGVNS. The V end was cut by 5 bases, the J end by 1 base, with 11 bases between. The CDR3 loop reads CASSPRTGNTEAFF. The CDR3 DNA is TGTGCCAGCAGTCCTCGGACTGGGAACACTGAAGCTTTCTTT. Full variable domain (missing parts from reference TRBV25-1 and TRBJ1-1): EADIYQTPRYLVIGTGKKITLECSQTMGHDKMYWYQQDPGMELHLIHYSYGVNSTEKGDLSSESTVSRIRTEHFPLTLESARPSHTSQYLCASSPRTGNTEAFFGQGTRLTVV.

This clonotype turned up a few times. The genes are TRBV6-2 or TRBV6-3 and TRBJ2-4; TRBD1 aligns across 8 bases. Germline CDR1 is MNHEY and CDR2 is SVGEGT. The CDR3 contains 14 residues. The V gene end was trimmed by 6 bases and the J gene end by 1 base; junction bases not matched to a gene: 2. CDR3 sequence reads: CASSRTGAKNIQYF. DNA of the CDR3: TGTGCCAGCAGCCGGACAGGGGCCAAAAACATTCAGTACTTC.

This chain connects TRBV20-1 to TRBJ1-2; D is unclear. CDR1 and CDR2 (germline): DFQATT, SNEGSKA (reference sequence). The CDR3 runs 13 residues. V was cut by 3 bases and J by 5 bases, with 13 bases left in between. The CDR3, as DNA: TGCAGTGCTAGTCCCGGACCGACTTATGGCTACACCTTC. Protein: CSASPGPTYGYTF.

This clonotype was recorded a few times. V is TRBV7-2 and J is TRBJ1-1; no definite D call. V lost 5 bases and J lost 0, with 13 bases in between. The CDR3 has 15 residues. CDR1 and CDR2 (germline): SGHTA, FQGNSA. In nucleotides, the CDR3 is TGTGCCAGCAGCCCGCGGGTCGGTTTGAACACTGAAGCTTTCTTT. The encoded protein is CASSPRVGLNTEAFF.

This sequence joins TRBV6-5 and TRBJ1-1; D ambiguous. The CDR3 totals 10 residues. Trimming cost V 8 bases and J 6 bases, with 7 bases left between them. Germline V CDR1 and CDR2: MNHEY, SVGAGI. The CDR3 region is CASGNSEAFF. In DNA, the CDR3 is TGTGCCAGCGGAAACTCTGAAGCTTTCTTT.